Each of the 10 T cell receptor beta chains below was sequenced from the same sample in a study of technical replicates of blood from several donors. The table came from immunoSEQ multiplex PCR; TCRdb's copy has only in-frame clones and leaves some out. The data contain tens of thousands of clones, 90% to 95% of them seen just once; the ten biggest clones take up about 0.4%. The material sequenced was T cells isolated from PBMCs. These TCRs come from a human donor in good health.

This chain joins TRBV19 and TRBJ2-5; 10 bases agree with TRBD2. Germline CDR1 is LNHDA and CDR2 is SQIVND (reference sequence). With V trimmed by 3 bases and J by 5 bases, 6 bases remained unmatched. This CDR3 has 15 amino acids. CDR3 sequence (DNA): TGTGCCAGTAGTATTGCCGGGACTAGCGTCGAGACCCAGTACTTC. Its translation is CASSIAGTSVETQYF.

The chain employs TRBV7-9 and TRBJ2-7; 7 bases agree with TRBD2. CDR1 and CDR2 (germline): SEHNR, FQNEAQ (reference sequence). The CDR3 spans 17 residues. The V segment lost 9 bases and the J segment 1 base; nucleotides outside the gene matches: 18. CDR3 in amino acids: CARSPLDPLAESYEQYF. The CDR3 bases are TGTGCCAGGTCTCCCTTAGACCCGCTAGCGGAGTCCTACGAGCAGTACTTC.

The J gene is TRBJ2-4, the V gene TRBV7-3; 8 positions match TRBD1. CDR3 length: 15 amino acids. Germline CDR1 SGHTA, CDR2 FQGTGA. The V gene end was trimmed by 4 bases and the J gene end by 5 bases; junction bases not matched to a gene: 7. The CDR3 region is CASSSLGTGENIQYF. Written as DNA, the CDR3 is TGTGCCAGCAGCTCCTTAGGGACAGGAGAAAACATTCAGTACTTC.

The rearrangement joins TRBV9 to TRBJ1-2; 7 bases are shared with TRBD1. The V segment lost 3 bases and the J segment 0 bases; nucleotides outside the gene matches: 5. This CDR3 has 15 amino acids. Germline CDR1 and CDR2: SGDLS and YYNGEE. In DNA, the CDR3 is TGTGCCAGCAGCGCCCGGGACAGCCCTAACTATGGCTACACCTTC. It is translated as CASSARDSPNYGYTF.

This chain joins TRBV25-1 and TRBJ2-7; 8 bases are a match to TRBD1. Germline CDR1 reads MGHDK; CDR2 reads SYGVNS. CDR3 length: 14 residues. Losses at the gene ends were 9 bases for V and 3 bases for J; bases not matched to a gene: 10. DNA for the CDR3: TGTGCCAGACTGAACAGGGGGATACTCTACGAGCAGTACTTC. This sequence encodes CARLNRGILYEQYF.

The gene calls are TRBV15 and TRBJ2-1; TRBD2 might be the D (6 bases). The V gene lost 1 base and the J gene lost 8 bases, with 15 bases spanning the gap. The CDR3 consists of 15 residues. The germline CDR1 and CDR2 sequences are LNHNV and YYDKDF (reference sequence). The CDR3 bases are TGTGCCACCAGCAGAGGGGCTAGCGAGGGACATGAGCAGTTCTTC. Protein: CATSRGASEGHEQFF.

J is TRBJ2-4 and V is TRBV6-6; D gene unclear. Germline V gene data show CDR1 as MNHNY and CDR2 as SVGAGI (reference sequence). The length of the CDR3 is 15 residues. With 6 bases removed from V and 3 bases from J, the gap between germline ends came to 15 bases. DNA of the CDR3: TGTGCCAGCAGCCTAAATAGCCCCGTCAAAAACATTCAGTACTTC. Amino acid sequence: CASSLNSPVKNIQYF.

V and J are TRBV29-1 and TRBJ2-5, with a tentative D call TRBD1 (6 bases). Germline V gene lookup returns CDR1 SQVTM and CDR2 ANQGSEA. The CDR3 extends over 13 amino acids. Trimming pared 6 bases from V and 5 bases from J, leaving 16 bases between. The CDR3 spells CSVVLTGRETQYF. As DNA, the CDR3 is TGCAGCGTCGTATTGACAGGACGGGAGACCCAGTACTTC.

This chain's CDR3 is CASSHGLGGDNEQFF. The CDR3 nucleotides read TGTGCCAGCAGTCATGGATTAGGCGGGGACAATGAGCAGTTCTTC. The gene calls are TRBV2 and TRBJ2-1; maybe TRBD2 (6 bases). Germline V gene data show CDR1 as SNHLY and CDR2 as FYNNEI. Trimming took off 5 bases at V and 5 bases at J, with 16 bases between the two ends. This CDR3 region has 15 residues.

The genes are TRBV4-1 and TRBJ1-1, with a tentative D call TRBD1 (5 bases). Germline V gene data show CDR1 as MGHRA and CDR2 as YSYEKL. The V gene lost 4 bases and the J gene lost 3 bases, with 12 bases spanning the gap. CDR3 length: 14 residues. In DNA form, the CDR3 reads TGCGCCAGCAGCCTGTCCCGGGGGGACACTGAAGCTTTCTTT. It yields the protein CASSLSRGDTEAFF.